This TCR beta chain was sequenced for a study of cytomegalovirus exposure and HLA in healthy donors. Whole-study results and caveats: Upon later analysis, HLA-associated TCR beta chains proved more clonally expanded than other, equally common chains.

The length of the CDR3 is 14 residues. Germline V lookup: CDR1 SGHRS, CDR2 YFSETQ. V lost 3 bases and J lost 3, with 12 bases in between. On this clone itself: Its antigen is currently unknown.

Primers included in the PCR were 60 Vbeta and 13 Jbeta primers. The protocol was immunoSEQ multiplex PCR, while the TCRdb copy is restricted to in-frame clones and leaves out a portion. The sample lists 100,000 to 150,000 clones; around 69% were seen once. The sequence came from a woman in her thirties or forties in good health and CMV-seropositive. What was sequenced was PBMCs. This chain joins TRBV5-1 and TRBJ1-1; TRBD1 is a possible D gene (6 bases). The CDR3 nucleotides read TGCGCCAGCAGCTCAGGGGCCTTATACACTGAAGCTTTCTTT. Translation gives CASSSGALYTEAFF.